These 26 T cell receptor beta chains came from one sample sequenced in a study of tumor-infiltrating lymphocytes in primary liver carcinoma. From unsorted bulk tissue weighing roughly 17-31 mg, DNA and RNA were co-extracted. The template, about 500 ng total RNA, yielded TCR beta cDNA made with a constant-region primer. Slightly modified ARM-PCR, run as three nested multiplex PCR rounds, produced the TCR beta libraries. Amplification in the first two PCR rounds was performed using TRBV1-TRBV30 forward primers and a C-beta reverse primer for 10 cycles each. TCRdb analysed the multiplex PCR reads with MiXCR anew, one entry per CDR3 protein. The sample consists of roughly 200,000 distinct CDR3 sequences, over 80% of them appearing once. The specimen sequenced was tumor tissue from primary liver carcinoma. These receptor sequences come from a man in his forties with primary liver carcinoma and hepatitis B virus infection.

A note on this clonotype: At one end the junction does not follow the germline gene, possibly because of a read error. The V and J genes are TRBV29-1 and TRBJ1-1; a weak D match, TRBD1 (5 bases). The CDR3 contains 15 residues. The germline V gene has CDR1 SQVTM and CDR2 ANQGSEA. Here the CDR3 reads CGVSAGWGTGTEAFF. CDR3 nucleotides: TGCGGCGTTTCGGCAGGGTGGGGAACGGGAACTGAAGCTTTCTTT.

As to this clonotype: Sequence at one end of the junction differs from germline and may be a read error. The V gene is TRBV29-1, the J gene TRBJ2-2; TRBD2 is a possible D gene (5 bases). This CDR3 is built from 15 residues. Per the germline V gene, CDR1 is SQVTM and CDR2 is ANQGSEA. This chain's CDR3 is CSVVLVGAFSGELFF. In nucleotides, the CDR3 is TGTAGCGTTGTTCTAGTGGGAGCCTTCAGCGGGGAGCTGTTTTTT.

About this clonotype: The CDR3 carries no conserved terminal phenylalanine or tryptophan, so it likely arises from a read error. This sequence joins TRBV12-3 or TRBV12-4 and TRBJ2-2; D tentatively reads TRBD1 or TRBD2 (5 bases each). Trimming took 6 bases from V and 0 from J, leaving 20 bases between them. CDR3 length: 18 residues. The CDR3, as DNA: TGTGCCAGCAGCTTCCCCATGAGGGGCTTAGCGAACACCGGGGAGCTGTTTTCT. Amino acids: CASSFPMRGLANTGELFS.

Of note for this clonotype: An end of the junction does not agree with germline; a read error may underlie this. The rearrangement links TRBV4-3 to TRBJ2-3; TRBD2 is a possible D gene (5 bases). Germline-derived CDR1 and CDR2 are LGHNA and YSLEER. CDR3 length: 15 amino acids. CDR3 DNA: TGTGCCAGCAGCCAAGATCAACTAGTGGCAGATACGCAGTATTTT. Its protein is CASSQDQLVADTQYF.

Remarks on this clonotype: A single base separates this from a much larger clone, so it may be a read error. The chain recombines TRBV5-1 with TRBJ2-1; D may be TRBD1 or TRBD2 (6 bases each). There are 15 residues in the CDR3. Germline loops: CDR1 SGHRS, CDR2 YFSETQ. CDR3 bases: TGCCCCAACAGCCCAGCGGGTGGCAGGGGTAATGAGCAGTTCTTC. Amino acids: CPNSPAGGRGNEQFF.

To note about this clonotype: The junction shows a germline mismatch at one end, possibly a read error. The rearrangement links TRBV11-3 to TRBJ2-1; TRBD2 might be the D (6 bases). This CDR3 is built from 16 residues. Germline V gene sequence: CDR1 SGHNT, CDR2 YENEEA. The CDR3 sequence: CASSLIGGKPYNEQFF. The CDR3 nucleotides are TGTGCCAGCAGCCTGATTGGCGGGAAACCCTACAATGAGCAATTCTTC.

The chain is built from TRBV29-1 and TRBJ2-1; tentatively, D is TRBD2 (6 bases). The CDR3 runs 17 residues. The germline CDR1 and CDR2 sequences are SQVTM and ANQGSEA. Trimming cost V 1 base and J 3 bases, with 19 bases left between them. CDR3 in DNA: TGCAGCGTTGAAGGGAGGGGCATAGTAGAGATCTACAATGAGCAGTTCTTC. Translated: CSVEGRGIVEIYNEQFF.

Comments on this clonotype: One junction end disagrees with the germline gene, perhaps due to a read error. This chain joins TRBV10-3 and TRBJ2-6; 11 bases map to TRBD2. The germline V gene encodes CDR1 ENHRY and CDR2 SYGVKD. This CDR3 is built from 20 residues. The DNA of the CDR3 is TGTGCCATCAGTGAGCCACTAGCGGGAGTGACGAGGACTGGGGACAACGTCCTGACTTTC. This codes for CAISEPLAGVTRTGDNVLTF.

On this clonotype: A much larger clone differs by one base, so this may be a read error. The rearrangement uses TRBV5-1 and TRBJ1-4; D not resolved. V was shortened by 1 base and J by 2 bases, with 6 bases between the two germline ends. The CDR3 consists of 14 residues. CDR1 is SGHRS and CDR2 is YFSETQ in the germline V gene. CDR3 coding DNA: TGCGCCAGCAGCTTGCAGGAGACTAATGAAAAACTGTTTTTT. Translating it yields CASSLQETNEKLFF.

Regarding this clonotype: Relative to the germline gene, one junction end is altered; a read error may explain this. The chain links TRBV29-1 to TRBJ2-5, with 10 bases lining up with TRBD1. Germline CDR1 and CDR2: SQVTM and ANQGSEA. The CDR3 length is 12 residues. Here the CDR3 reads CSVWGTGDTQYF. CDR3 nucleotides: TGCAGCGTGTGGGGGACAGGGGATACCCAATACTTC.

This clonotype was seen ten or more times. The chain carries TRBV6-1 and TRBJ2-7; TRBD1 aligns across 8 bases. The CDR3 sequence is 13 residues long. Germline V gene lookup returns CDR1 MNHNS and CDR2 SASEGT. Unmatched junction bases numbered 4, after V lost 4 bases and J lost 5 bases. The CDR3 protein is CASSGQGADEQYF. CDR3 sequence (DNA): TGTGCCAGCAGTGGGCAGGGGGCGGACGAGCAGTACTTC.

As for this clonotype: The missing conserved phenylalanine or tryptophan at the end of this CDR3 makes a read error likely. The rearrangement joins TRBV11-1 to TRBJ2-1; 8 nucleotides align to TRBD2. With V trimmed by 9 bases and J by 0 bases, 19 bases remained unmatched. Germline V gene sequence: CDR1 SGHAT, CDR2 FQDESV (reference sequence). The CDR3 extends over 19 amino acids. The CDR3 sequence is CASSPPPASGFSSYNEQFL. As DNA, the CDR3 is TGTGCCAGTAGCCCTCCACCTGCTAGCGGGTTTAGCTCCTACAATGAGCAGTTCCTC.

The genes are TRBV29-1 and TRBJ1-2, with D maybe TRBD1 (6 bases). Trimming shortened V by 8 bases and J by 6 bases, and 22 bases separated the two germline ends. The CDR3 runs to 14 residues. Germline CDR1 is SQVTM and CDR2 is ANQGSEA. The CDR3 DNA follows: TGCAGCATCCTCCCTGACGGGGACATGAATGGCTACACCTTC. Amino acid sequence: CSILPDGDMNGYTF.

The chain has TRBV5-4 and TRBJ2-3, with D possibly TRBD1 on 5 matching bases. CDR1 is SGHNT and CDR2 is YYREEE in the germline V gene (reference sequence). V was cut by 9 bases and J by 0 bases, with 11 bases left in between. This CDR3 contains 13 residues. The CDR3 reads CANRLRSTDTQYF. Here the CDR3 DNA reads TGTGCCAACAGGTTGAGGAGCACAGATACGCAGTATTTT.

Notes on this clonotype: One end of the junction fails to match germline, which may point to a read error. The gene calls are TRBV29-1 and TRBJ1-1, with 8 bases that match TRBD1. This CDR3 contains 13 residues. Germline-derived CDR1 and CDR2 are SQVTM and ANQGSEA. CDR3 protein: CSETGQVNTEAFF. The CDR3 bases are TGCAGCGAGACGGGACAGGTGAACACTGAAGCATTCTTT.

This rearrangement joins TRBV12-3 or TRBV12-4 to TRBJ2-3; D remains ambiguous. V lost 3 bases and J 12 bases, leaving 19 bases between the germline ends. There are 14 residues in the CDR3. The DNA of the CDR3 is TGTGCCAGCAGTTTTTCAGTGAATGAGGAGACCCAGTATTTT. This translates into CASSFSVNEETQYF.

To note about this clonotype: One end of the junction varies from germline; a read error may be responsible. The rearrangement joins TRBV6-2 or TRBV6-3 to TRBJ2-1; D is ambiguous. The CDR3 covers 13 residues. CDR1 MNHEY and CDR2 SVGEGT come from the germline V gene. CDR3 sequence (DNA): TGTGCCAGCAGTTACTCGTATAGGTATGAGCACTTCTTC. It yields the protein CASSYSYRYEHFF.

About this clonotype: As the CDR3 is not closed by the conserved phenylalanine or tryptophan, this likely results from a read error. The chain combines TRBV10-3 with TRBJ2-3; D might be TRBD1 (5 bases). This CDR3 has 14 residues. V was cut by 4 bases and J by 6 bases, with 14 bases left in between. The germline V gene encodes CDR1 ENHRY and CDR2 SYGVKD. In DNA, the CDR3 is TGTGCCATCAGTGTAGGACAAACTCGGGATACGCAGTATTAT. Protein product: CAISVGQTRDTQYY.

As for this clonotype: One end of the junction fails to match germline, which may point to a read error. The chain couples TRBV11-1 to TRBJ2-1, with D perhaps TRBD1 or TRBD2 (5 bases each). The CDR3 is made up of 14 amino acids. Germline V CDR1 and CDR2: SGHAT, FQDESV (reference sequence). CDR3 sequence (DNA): TGTGCCAGCTGCTTAGGAAGGGGAGCCAATGAGCAGTTCTTC. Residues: CASCLGRGANEQFF. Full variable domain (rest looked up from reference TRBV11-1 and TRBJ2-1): EAEVAQSPRYKITEKSQAVAFWCDPISGHATLYWYRQILGQGPELLVQFQDESVVDDSQLPKDRFSAERLKGVDSTLKIQPAELGDSAMYLCASCLGRGANEQFFGPGTRLTVL.

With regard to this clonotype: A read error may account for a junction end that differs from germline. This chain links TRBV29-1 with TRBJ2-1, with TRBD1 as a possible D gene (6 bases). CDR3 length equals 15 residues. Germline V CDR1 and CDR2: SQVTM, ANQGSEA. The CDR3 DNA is TGCAGCTCCACTGGGACACAGGGCTCCTACATTGAGCAGTTCTTT. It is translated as CSSTGTQGSYIEQFF.

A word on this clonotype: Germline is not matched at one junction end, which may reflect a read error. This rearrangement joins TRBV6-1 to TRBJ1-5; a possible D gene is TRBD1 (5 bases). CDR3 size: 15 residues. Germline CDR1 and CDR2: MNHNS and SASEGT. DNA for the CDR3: TGTGCCAGCAATAGGGACCCCAATAGCAATCAGTCCCAGCATTTT. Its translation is CASNRDPNSNQSQHF.

The CDR3 coding sequence is TGCAGCATTGCCCCGACAAGGCCCCACGAGCAGTACTTC. Translated: CSIAPTRPHEQYF. The chain combines TRBV29-1 with TRBJ2-7; no definite D call. The V end was cut by 8 bases, the J end by 5 bases, with 19 bases between. The CDR3 runs to 13 residues. The germline V gene has CDR1 SQVTM and CDR2 ANQGSEA.

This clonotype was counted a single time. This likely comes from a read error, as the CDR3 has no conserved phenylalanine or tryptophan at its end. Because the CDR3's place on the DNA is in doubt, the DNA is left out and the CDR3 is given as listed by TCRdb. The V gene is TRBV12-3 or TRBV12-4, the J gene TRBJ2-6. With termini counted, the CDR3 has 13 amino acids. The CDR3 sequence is CASTISGANVKTI.

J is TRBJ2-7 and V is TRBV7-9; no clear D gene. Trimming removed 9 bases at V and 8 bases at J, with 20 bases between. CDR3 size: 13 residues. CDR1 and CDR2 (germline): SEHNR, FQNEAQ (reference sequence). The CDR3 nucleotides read TGTGCCAGTAGCCGCGGATTGCGAAATAAGCAGTACTTC. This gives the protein CASSRGLRNKQYF.

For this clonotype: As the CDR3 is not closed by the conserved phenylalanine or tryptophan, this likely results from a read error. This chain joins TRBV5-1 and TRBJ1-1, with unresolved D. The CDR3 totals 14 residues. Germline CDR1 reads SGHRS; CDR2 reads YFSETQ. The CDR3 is CTSSLDGMNTEAFI. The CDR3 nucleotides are TGCACAAGCAGCCTGGACGGCATGAACACTGAAGCTTTCATT.

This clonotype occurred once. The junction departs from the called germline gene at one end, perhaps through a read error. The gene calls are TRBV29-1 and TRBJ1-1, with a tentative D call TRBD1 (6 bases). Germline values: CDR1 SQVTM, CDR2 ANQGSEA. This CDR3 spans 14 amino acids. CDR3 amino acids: CSVEEWTERTEALF. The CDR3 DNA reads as TGCAGCGTTGAAGAATGGACAGAGAGGACTGAAGCTCTCTTT.